The rows below give T cell receptor beta chains drawn from one sample of a study of shared clonotypes between healthy human individuals. Libraries were prepared by immunoSEQ multiplex PCR; TCRdb keeps only in-frame clonotypes and omits some of them. The sample contains about 680,000 clones, 90% to 95% of which appear only once. The sample consisted of naive CD8+ T cells sorted from blood. These receptors all come from a man aged 25-45 years in good health. Both conserved end residues are part of each CDR3.

j_gene: TRBJ2-7; v_gene: TRBV7-8; CDR3aa: CASSLYGLADYEQYF
j_gene: TRBJ2-7; v_gene: TRBV10-3; CDR3aa: CAISERGGQGPLYEQYF
j_gene: TRBJ2-3; v_gene: TRBV13; CDR3aa: CASSSGTDTQYF
j_gene: TRBJ2-1; v_gene: TRBV7-8; CDR3aa: CASSLLAGGVDEQFF
j_gene: TRBJ1-3; v_gene: TRBV4-1; CDR3aa: CASSLGGPFSGNTIYF
j_gene: TRBJ2-4; v_gene: TRBV4-3; CDR3aa: CASSQDLAGGAWDIQYF
j_gene: TRBJ2-7; v_gene: TRBV30; CDR3aa: CAWSELGTTYEQYF
j_gene: TRBJ2-1; v_gene: TRBV29-1; CDR3aa: CSVEAREGYNEQFF
j_gene: TRBJ2-3; v_gene: TRBV6-1; CDR3aa: CASRPLWEWGDTQYF
j_gene: TRBJ2-3; v_gene: TRBV6-5; CDR3aa: CASSYGATDTQYF
j_gene: TRBJ2-7; v_gene: TRBV6-1; CDR3aa: CASSEDGPGRLFSYEQYF
j_gene: TRBJ2-3; v_gene: TRBV9; CDR3aa: CASSGPGRESTDTQYF
j_gene: TRBJ2-7; v_gene: TRBV4-1; CDR3aa: CASSQDGTGRWEQYF
j_gene: TRBJ1-5; v_gene: TRBV29-1; CDR3aa: CSVQGNSNQPQHF
j_gene: TRBJ2-7; v_gene: TRBV11-2; CDR3aa: CASSLLASYEQYF
j_gene: TRBJ2-7; v_gene: TRBV4-1; CDR3aa: CASSQDTKSSYEQYF
j_gene: TRBJ2-2; v_gene: TRBV9; CDR3aa: CASSVQGSGELFF
j_gene: TRBJ2-7; v_gene: TRBV6-5; CDR3aa: CASRATESYEQYF
j_gene: TRBJ2-2; v_gene: TRBV9; CDR3aa: CASNDGDVPGELFF
j_gene: TRBJ2-2; v_gene: TRBV4-1; CDR3aa: CASSQSPGELFF
j_gene: TRBJ2-1; v_gene: TRBV10-1; CDR3aa: CASSESSVDEQFF
j_gene: TRBJ2-7; v_gene: TRBV29-1; CDR3aa: CSVLLADKGEQYF
j_gene: TRBJ2-7; v_gene: TRBV27; CDR3aa: CASTRDRFTYEQYF
j_gene: TRBJ2-6; v_gene: TRBV11-2; CDR3aa: CASSVGLAGVAGANVLTF
j_gene: TRBJ1-1; v_gene: TRBV7-6; CDR3aa: CASSPRDLDTEAFF
j_gene: TRBJ1-2; v_gene: TRBV6-1; CDR3aa: CASSVSQGAVYGYTF
j_gene: TRBJ1-1; v_gene: TRBV10-3; CDR3aa: CAISESSTEAFF
j_gene: TRBJ2-2; v_gene: TRBV13; CDR3aa: CASSPWGREDDTGELFF
j_gene: TRBJ2-1; v_gene: TRBV28; CDR3aa: CASRWGREQFF
j_gene: TRBJ2-5; v_gene: TRBV18; CDR3aa: CASSPSESSGAIGVTQYF
j_gene: TRBJ2-1; v_gene: TRBV19; CDR3aa: CASSNLATSYNEQFF
j_gene: TRBJ1-1; v_gene: TRBV27; CDR3aa: CASSPRVAGLDTEAFF
j_gene: TRBJ2-5; v_gene: TRBV27; CDR3aa: CASSLRQTGDLETQYF
j_gene: TRBJ2-3; v_gene: TRBV18; CDR3aa: CASSPQMGGSTDTQYF
j_gene: TRBJ2-7; v_gene: TRBV7-9; CDR3aa: CASSSSGIYEQYF
j_gene: TRBJ1-2; v_gene: TRBV9; CDR3aa: CASSVPQGGYTF
j_gene: TRBJ2-7; v_gene: TRBV9; CDR3aa: CASSVGSSVYEQYF
j_gene: TRBJ2-7; v_gene: TRBV11-2; CDR3aa: CASSLVSPGWEQYF
j_gene: TRBJ2-7; v_gene: TRBV27; CDR3aa: CASSFFPSYEQYF
j_gene: TRBJ2-1; v_gene: TRBV7-3; CDR3aa: CASSPVDTPTLEQFF